The sequence of this T cell receptor (beta chain) was determined in a study of CD8+CD57+ T cells in acquired aplastic anemia. Study as a whole: Healthy donors had, on average, roughly 10 million reads for their CD4+ cells. General study findings and limits: Patients and controls turned out to have around 29 CD8+ CDR3 sequences in common.

TCR beta VDJ combinations and CDR3 sequences were profiled from genomic DNA. One entry per CDR3 protein, called by TCRdb with MiXCR from the reads. The sample has 60,000 to 75,000 distinct CDR3 sequences, less than 65% seen once. Looked up from germline, CDR1 is MNHEY and CDR2 is SVGEGT. Trimming shortened V by 6 bases and J by 7 bases, and 10 bases separated the two germline ends. The CDR3 contains 12 residues. This clonotype was recorded at least ten times. Its matching antigen is unknown. This chain connects TRBV6-2 or TRBV6-3 to TRBJ1-5, with D possibly TRBD1 on 5 matching bases. This receptor was obtained from a human donor in good health, serving as a control. The sequenced material came from sorted CD4+, CD8+, or CD8+CD57+ T cells (not recorded which) from PBMCs. This chain's CDR3 is CASRHGGQPQHF. The CDR3 DNA sequence: TGTGCCAGCAGACACGGGGGGCAGCCCCAGCATTTT.